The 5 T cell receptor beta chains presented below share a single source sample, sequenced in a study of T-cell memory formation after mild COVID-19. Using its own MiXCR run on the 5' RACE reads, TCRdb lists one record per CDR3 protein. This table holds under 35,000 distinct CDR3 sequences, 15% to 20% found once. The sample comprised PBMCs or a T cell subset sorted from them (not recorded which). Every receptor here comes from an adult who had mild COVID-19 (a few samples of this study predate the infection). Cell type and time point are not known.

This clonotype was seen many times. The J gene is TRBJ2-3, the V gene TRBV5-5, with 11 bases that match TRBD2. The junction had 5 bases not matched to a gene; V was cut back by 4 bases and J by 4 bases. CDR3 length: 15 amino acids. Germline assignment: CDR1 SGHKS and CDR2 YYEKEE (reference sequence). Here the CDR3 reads CASSLSGGASDTQYF. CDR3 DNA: TGTGCCAGCAGCCTTAGCGGGGGGGCATCAGATACGCAGTATTTT.

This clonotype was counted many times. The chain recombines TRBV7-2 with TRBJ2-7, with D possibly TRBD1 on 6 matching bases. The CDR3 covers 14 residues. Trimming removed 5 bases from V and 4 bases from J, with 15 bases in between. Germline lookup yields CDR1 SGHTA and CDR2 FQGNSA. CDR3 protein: CASSLGTGIYEQYF. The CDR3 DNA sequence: TGTGCCAGCAGCCTCGGAACAGGGATATACGAGCAGTACTTC. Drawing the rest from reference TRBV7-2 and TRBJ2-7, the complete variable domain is GAGVSQSPSNKVTEKGKDVELRCDPISGHTALYWYRQSLGQGLEFLIYFQGNSAPDKSGLPSDRFSAERTGGSVSTLTIQRTQQEDSAVYLCASSLGTGIYEQYFGPGTRLTVT.

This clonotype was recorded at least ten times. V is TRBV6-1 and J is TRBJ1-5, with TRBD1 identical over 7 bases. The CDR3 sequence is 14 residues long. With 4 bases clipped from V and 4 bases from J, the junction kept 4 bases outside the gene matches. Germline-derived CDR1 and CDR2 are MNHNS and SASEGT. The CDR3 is CASSGQGKNQPQHF. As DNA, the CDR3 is TGTGCCAGCAGTGGACAGGGCAAGAATCAGCCCCAGCATTTT.

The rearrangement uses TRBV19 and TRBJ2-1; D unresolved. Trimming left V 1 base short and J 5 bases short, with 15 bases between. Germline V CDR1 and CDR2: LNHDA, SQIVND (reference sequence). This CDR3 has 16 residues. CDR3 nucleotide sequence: TGTGCCAGTAGTATAGGCACCGACCGACGAAACAATGAGCAGTTCTTC. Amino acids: CASSIGTDRRNNEQFF.

In nucleotides, the CDR3 is TGTGCCAGCAGCTATAGGACTAGCGGGCTCCAGGTCGAGCAGTTCTTC. Translated: CASSYRTSGLQVEQFF. The chain combines TRBV11-3 with TRBJ2-1, with 11 positions matching TRBD2. Per germline, CDR1 SGHNT and CDR2 YENEEA. V lost 4 bases and J lost 10; bases outside the gene matches: 12. This CDR3 has 16 residues.